A single sample is the source of the 9 T cell receptor beta chains below, sequenced in a study of T-cell memory formation after mild COVID-19. TCRdb re-derived calls from the 5' RACE reads in MiXCR, one entry per CDR3 protein. The sample lists approximately 570,000 distinct CDR3 sequences, more than 15% occurring once. The sample taken for sequencing was PBMCs or a T cell subset sorted from them (not recorded which). All receptors come from an adult woman who had mild COVID-19 (a few samples of this study predate the infection). Cell type and time point are not known.

The genes are TRBV7-8 and TRBJ2-7; 8 positions agree with TRBD2. J gave up 4 bases and V 1 base, and 6 bases lay outside the gene matches. The CDR3 is made up of 15 amino acids. The germline V gene encodes CDR1 SGHVS and CDR2 FQNEAQ. CDR3 region: CASSLEPAGVYEQYF. CDR3 bases: TGTGCCAGCAGCTTAGAGCCAGCGGGAGTGTACGAGCAGTACTTC.

The chain is built from TRBV19 and TRBJ1-5; D uncertain. The germline gives CDR1 LNHDA, CDR2 SQIVND (reference sequence). This CDR3 has 16 amino acids. V was cut by 6 bases and J by 0 bases, with 15 bases left in between. Here the CDR3 reads CASRRRLGNSNQPQHF. Written as DNA, the CDR3 is TGTGCCAGTAGGAGGAGGCTGGGGAATAGCAATCAGCCCCAGCATTTT.

This clonotype has more than one count but fewer than ten. J is TRBJ2-2 and V is TRBV5-1; the D is unclear. In germline, CDR1 is SGHRS, CDR2 YFSETQ. Trimming removed 4 bases at V and 4 bases at J, with 8 bases between. The CDR3 spans 13 residues. The chain's CDR3 is CASSPSGTGELFF. The CDR3 bases are TGCGCCAGCAGCCCCTCGGGCACCGGGGAGCTGTTTTTT.

In its sample, this clonotype was seen a few times. V is TRBV4-3 and J is TRBJ1-2, with TRBD1 matching over 8 bases. The trim removed 3 bases at V and 4 bases at J, leaving 7 bases unmatched. The CDR3 has 15 amino acids. In germline, CDR1 is LGHNA, CDR2 YSLEER. The CDR3 sequence is CASSHGDRGPYGYTF. The DNA for the CDR3 is TGCGCCAGCAGCCACGGCGACAGGGGACCCTATGGCTACACCTTC.

This chain connects TRBV7-9 to TRBJ1-3, with D unclear. The CDR3 sequence is 16 residues long. The germline V and J ends were trimmed by 0 bases and 0 bases, with 9 bases remaining between them. The V gene's germline CDR1 is SEHNR and CDR2 FQNEAQ (reference sequence). CDR3 nucleotide sequence: TGTGCCAGCAGCTTAGCCGGACGGATCTCTGGAAACACCATATATTTT. It codes for CASSLAGRISGNTIYF.

This clonotype showed up just a few times. The chain has TRBV9 and TRBJ2-2; D may be TRBD2 (6 bases). The CDR3 spans 17 residues. Germline V gene sequence: CDR1 SGDLS, CDR2 YYNGEE. V lost 4 bases and J lost 1, with 17 bases in between. CDR3 coding DNA: TGTGCCAGCAGCTCCCGTCTGACTAGAGAGAACACCGGGGAGCTGTTTTTT. Its translation is CASSSRLTRENTGELFF.

This clonotype was observed at least ten times. J is TRBJ1-1 and V is TRBV7-2; tentative D call: TRBD1 (6 bases). This CDR3 has 12 residues. Germline V gene sequence: CDR1 SGHTA, CDR2 FQGNSA. The V gene lost 2 bases and the J gene lost 9 bases, with 10 bases spanning the gap. The CDR3 protein is CASSLTGTQAFF. The CDR3 DNA sequence: TGTGCCAGCAGCTTAACCGGGACACAAGCTTTCTTT.

The J gene is TRBJ2-7, the V gene TRBV4-2; 12 bases match TRBD2. V trimming: 3 bases; J trimming: 1 base; junction bases outside the gene matches: 4. CDR1 is LGHNA, CDR2 YNFKEQ, per germline. This CDR3 has 16 residues. The CDR3 nucleotides read TGTGCCAGCAGCCAGACTACTAGCGGGAGGTCCTACGAGCAGTACTTC. It specifies CASSQTTSGRSYEQYF.

V and J are TRBV5-5 and TRBJ2-2, with 10 bases identical to TRBD1. Trimming cost V 3 bases and J 4 bases; bases outside gene matches: 15. Germline V gene sequence: CDR1 SGHKS, CDR2 YYEKEE (reference sequence). The CDR3 extends over 19 amino acids. CDR3 loop: CASSYVPGQGTGVTGELFF. The CDR3 DNA is TGTGCCAGCAGCTACGTCCCGGGACAGGGGACGGGAGTCACCGGGGAGCTGTTTTTT.